What follows are 8 T cell receptor beta chains derived from one specimen sequenced in a study of cytomegalovirus exposure and HLA in healthy donors. The PCR had 60 Vbeta and 13 Jbeta primers. Assay used: immunoSEQ multiplex PCR; TCRdb lists only in-frame clones, some missing. The sample yields roughly 110,000 clones, roughly 82% seen once. Input material: PBMCs. The receptors come from a male donor in good health and CMV-seropositive.

V and J are TRBV10-3 and TRBJ2-7; perhaps TRBD1 as D (7 bases). The CDR3 runs 13 residues. Germline CDR1 is ENHRY and CDR2 is SYGVKD. V was cut by 7 bases and J by 3 bases, with 13 bases left in between. CDR3 amino acids: CAINAQGGYEQYF. CDR3 DNA: TGTGCCATCAATGCTCAGGGGGGCTACGAGCAGTACTTC.

The chain employs TRBV19 and TRBJ1-1; D is possibly TRBD1 (5 bases). Germline CDR1 LNHDA, CDR2 SQIVND (reference sequence). V lost 4 bases to trimming and J lost 4 bases, with 22 bases between them. The CDR3 consists of 17 residues. The CDR3 DNA sequence: TGTGCCAGTAGTAGAGCGACAGCCGGCCGTTTGGGCACTGAAGCTTTCTTT. It is translated as CASSRATAGRLGTEAFF.

This clone was seen just once. The chain joins TRBV4-2 to TRBJ1-2; D is unresolved. CDR1 and CDR2 (germline): LGHNA, YNFKEQ. V was clipped by 0 bases and J by 2 bases, with 10 bases between them. CDR3 size: 15 residues. The CDR3, as DNA: TGTGCCAGCAGCCAAGATCGGCCGGGAAACTATGGCTACACCTTC. Amino acids: CASSQDRPGNYGYTF.

The chain joins TRBV7-2 to TRBJ2-7; TRBD1 might be the D (5 bases). CDR3 size: 12 residues. The germline CDR1 and CDR2 sequences are SGHTA and FQGNSA. Trimming took 5 bases from V and 6 from J, leaving 11 bases between them. The CDR3 DNA reads as TGTGCCAGCAGCGTAGTAGGGGTCGAGCAGTACTTC. This sequence encodes CASSVVGVEQYF.

The sample holds one count of this clone. The genes are TRBV19 and TRBJ2-6; D is perhaps TRBD1 (7 bases). CDR1 and CDR2 (germline): LNHDA, SQIVND (reference sequence). The length of the CDR3 is 15 residues. Trimming stripped 5 bases from V and 7 bases from J, with 15 bases between. This chain's CDR3 is CASSAGGGEANVLTF. In nucleotides, the CDR3 is TGTGCCAGTAGTGCAGGGGGAGGTGAAGCCAACGTCCTGACTTTC.

This clone was seen more than once but under ten times. The rearrangement joins TRBV5-4 to TRBJ2-1, with a weak D call TRBD2 (6 bases). Per the germline V gene, CDR1 is SGHNT and CDR2 is YYREEE (reference sequence). V shed 4 bases and J shed 7 bases, with 12 bases lying between them. The CDR3 length is 13 residues. The CDR3 protein is CASSQSGPNEQFF. CDR3 coding DNA: TGTGCCAGCAGCCAGAGCGGGCCAAATGAGCAGTTCTTC.

The rearrangement uses TRBV2 and TRBJ2-6, with no clear D. The CDR3 sequence is 16 residues long. Germline values: CDR1 SNHLY, CDR2 FYNNEI. Trimming cost V 1 base and J 0 bases, with 7 bases left between them. The CDR3 region has the DNA TGTGCCAGCAGTGAAGGTCGGTCCTCTGGGGCCAACGTCCTGACTTTC. This codes for CASSEGRSSGANVLTF.

This clone was recorded a few times. This sequence joins TRBV2 and TRBJ2-7; D not resolved. V dropped 7 bases and J dropped 6 bases, with 16 bases sitting between them. Germline-derived CDR1 and CDR2 are SNHLY and FYNNEI. The CDR3 contains 13 residues. The DNA of the CDR3 is TGTGCCAGCACGATCAGTCCATTCTCCGAGCAGTACTTC. Protein: CASTISPFSEQYF.